This T cell receptor beta chain was obtained from a study of blood T cells in healthy people across ages. Whole-study results and caveats: There was no known CMV status for donors, so expanded clonotype changes were possibly confounded.

From germline, CDR1 is MNHNS and CDR2 SASEGT. This CDR3 has 13 amino acids. Trimming shortened V by 1 base and J by 9 bases, and 10 bases separated the two germline ends. The table lists this clonotype with a few counts. Its target is unknown. The authors ran a second PCR of 7 to 11 cycles using a sample-barcoded 5' primer and a J-beta primer mix. Every single cDNA molecule received a tag from a template-switch adaptor with 12 random nucleotides. A minimum of 2.5 million CDR3-containing paired-end reads was obtained for each sample. TCRdb redid the calling of the 5' RACE reads with MiXCR, one entry per CDR3 protein. The repertoire holds just under 750,000 distinct CDR3 sequences, about 20% seen once, with roughly 22% in the top ten.

Specimen: blood. The chain is built from TRBV6-1 and TRBJ1-5; TRBD1 is a possible D gene (5 bases). The sequence was collected from a man between 65 and 85 years old in good health. CDR3 loop: CASSEGQPSPQHF. The CDR3 coding sequence is TGTGCCAGCAGTGAAGGACAGCCTTCGCCCCAGCATTTT.